This T cell receptor (beta chain) was sequenced during a study of cytomegalovirus exposure and HLA in healthy donors. Study at large: Earlier results showed approximately 120 million unique TCR beta sequences derived from approximately 170 million T cells. Findings and caveats of the study: The study flagged approximately 180 TCR beta chains as cytomegalovirus-associated.

The CDR3 has 13 residues. Deletions cut 4 bases from V and 4 bases from J, with 8 bases between. Germline CDR1 is SEHNR and CDR2 is FQNEAQ (reference sequence). Regarding this clone: As yet, its antigen is unknown.

PCR used 60 Vbeta primers and 13 Jbeta primers. Sequencing was performed with immunoSEQ multiplex PCR; in TCRdb, only in-frame clones are kept and a portion is missing. The data show fewer than 55,000 clones, roughly 72% seen once. The chain is built from TRBV7-9 and TRBJ1-5; D remains unclear. The sample comprised PBMCs. The source is a woman in her forties or fifties in good health and CMV-seropositive. This CDR3 is CASSYPGNQPQHF. The CDR3 DNA sequence: TGTGCCAGCAGCTACCCGGGGAATCAGCCCCAGCATTTT.